This T cell receptor beta chain was profiled in a study of blood T cell repertoires in COVID-19. Turning to the study itself: From the United States, Italy and Spain came samples of acute and convalescent COVID-19. Sources were T cells, B-cell-depleted T cells, or PBMCs; the material itself was cDNA or gDNA.

Germline V lookup: CDR1 SGHRS, CDR2 YFSETQ. V lost 4 bases and J 4 bases, leaving 11 bases between the germline ends. The CDR3 has 14 residues. Per the original methods: Cell counts per sample came from amplifying reference gene primers. Profiled with immunoSEQ multiplex PCR; TCRdb holds only in-frame clones, not every one. That table furnishes V, J and clone size, whereas the DNA furnished D and trimming. The table includes some 120,000 clones, roughly 84% detected once. This chain uses TRBV5-1 with TRBJ1-4; maybe TRBD1 (6 bases). The clonotype originates from a woman aged 80 or over with acute or convalescent COVID-19. Sequenced sample: peripheral blood. In DNA, the CDR3 is TGCGCCAGCAGCAGGGACACGGGTAATGAAAAACTGTTTTTT. This sequence encodes CASSRDTGNEKLFF.